A few counts support the clone carrying this TCR beta chain. Its specificity is unknown. Unique molecular identifiers were affixed to single, distinct cDNA molecules. Each CDR3 protein is one row after TCRdb ran MiXCR on the 5' RACE reads. Seen here are 100,000 to 150,000 distinct CDR3 sequences, under 15% observed once, and the top ten hold around a fifth. The data were obtained in a study of early T cells in non-severe SARS-CoV-2 infection. Study details: Sequencing targeted bulk RNA from unsorted whole blood, leaving chains unpaired. Whole-study results and caveats: Anti-spike CD8 responses were favored in VDJdb matching, and private and CD4 specificities were missed.

The germline CDR1 and CDR2 sequences are MNHEY and SVGAGI. J gave up 1 base and V 6 bases, and 5 bases lay outside the gene matches. This CDR3 contains 14 residues. The sample was whole blood. The chain links TRBV6-5 to TRBJ1-1; 7 bases agree with TRBD1. This clonotype was obtained from an adult who was a healthcare worker with PCR-confirmed SARS-CoV-2 infection or an uninfected control (not recorded which). CDR3 nucleotide sequence: TGTGCCAGCAGAAAGAACAGGGGGAACACTGAAGCTTTCTTT. It specifies CASRKNRGNTEAFF.